These T cell receptor beta chains were read from a single sample in a study of CD8+CD57+ T cells in acquired aplastic anemia. One entry per CDR3 protein, called by TCRdb with MiXCR from the reads. This table has approximately 250,000 distinct CDR3 sequences, approximately 80% appearing once. Sequencing input: sorted CD4+, CD8+, or CD8+CD57+ T cells (not recorded which) from PBMCs. The receptors were gathered from a human donor with aplastic anemia. Each CDR3 is given with its conserved first and last residue. D genes are given only for firm matches. Size values are once, few and many counts, or a class for expanded clones, and some rows have none.

v_gene	d_gene	abundance	j_gene	CDR3nt	CDR3aa
TRBV7-9	TRBD2	NA	TRBJ2-3	TGTGCCAGCAGCTTTACAAGAAGCGGGGGGAGCAATGAGTATTTT	CASSFTRSGGSNEYF
TRBV9	TRBD2	NA	TRBJ2-7	TGTGCCAGCAGCGTATTAGCGGGTAACACCGGGGAGGACTACGAGCAGTACTTC	CASSVLAGNTGEDYEQYF
TRBV19	TRBD1	NA	TRBJ2-7	TGTGCCAGTAGTTCCCAGGGGGAAGGCTACGAGCAGTACTTC	CASSSQGEGYEQYF
TRBV5-1	TRBD1	NA	TRBJ2-1	TGTGCCAGCAGCTTGGGTGACAGGGTTAAGCAGTTCTTC	CASSLGDRVKQFF
TRBV7-8	TRBD1	NA	TRBJ2-1	TGTGCCAGCAGGACGGACAGGAGTCCAAACAATGAGCAGTTCTTC	CASRTDRSPNNEQFF
TRBV19	NA	NA	TRBJ1-1	TGTGCCAGTAGTATATCTGGCGGAGGGCACGATGAACAGTTCTTT	CASSISGGGHDEQFF
TRBV5-1	NA	once	TRBJ2-3	TGCGCCAGCAAGATCGGAAGAGCAGATACGCAGTATTTT	CASKIGRADTQYF
TRBV20-1	TRBD2	few	TRBJ2-1	TGCAGTGCTAGAGTGGCGGGACTAGACTACAATGAGCAGTTCTTC	CSARVAGLDYNEQFF
TRBV9	NA	NA	TRBJ1-5	TGTGCCAGCAGCCATAGCGGGACAAGGACAGATACGCATTTT	CASSHSGTRTDTHF
TRBV9	NA	NA	TRBJ2-7	TGTGCCAGCAGCTTGGTTACTAGCCCACTCGAGCAGTACTTC	CASSLVTSPLEQYF
TRBV11-2	TRBD1	NA	TRBJ2-7	TGTGCCAGCAGCTCTTGGACAGGACCCTACGAGCAGTACTTC	CASSSWTGPYEQYF
TRBV7-8	NA	NA	TRBJ2-3	TGTGCCAGCAGCTTTGCGGCAGACGCCGCAGCCCTGTCTTTT	CASSFAADAAALSF
TRBV19	NA	NA	TRBJ1-5	TGTGCCAGTAGTATCGCTAGCAGAGCCTACACTGAGCCGTTCTTCTTT	CASSIASRAYTEPFFF
TRBV7-9	NA	NA	TRBJ2-1	TGTGCCAGCAGTCAGACAGGGACTCCGCCCAATCAGCAGTTCTTC	CASSQTGTPPNQQFF
TRBV5-1	NA	NA	TRBJ2-7	TGCGCCAGCAGCTTGCTACCGACTGACGGGTACGAGCAGTACTTC	CASSLLPTDGYEQYF
TRBV7-2	NA	NA	TRBJ1-1	TGTGCCAGCAGCTTATCGGGGGGGGGAGAGACTGAAGATTTCTTT	CASSLSGGGETEDFF
TRBV6-5	NA	NA	TRBJ2-7	TGTGCCAGCAGTTACTCGTCTTCGGGTCGAGCCTACGAGCAGTACTTC	CASSYSSSGRAYEQYF
TRBV7-8	TRBD2	NA	TRBJ2-3	TGTGCCAGCAGCTTAGCGGGAGGGGACGATACGGAGTATCAGTATTTT	CASSLAGGDDTEYQYF
TRBV5-6	NA	NA	TRBJ2-7	TGTGCCAGCAGCTTGGAGAGGGTCCACGAGCAGTACTTC	CASSLERVHEQYF
TRBV6-4	TRBD1	NA	TRBJ1-6	TGTGCCAGCAGGACACCGGGACAGGCGGATAATTCACCCCTCCACTTT	CASRTPGQADNSPLHF
TRBV7-9	NA	medium-sized	TRBJ2-7	TGTGCCAGTGGGGACCCAATGTGGCGCGAGCAGTACTTC	CASGDPMWREQYF
TRBV9	NA	NA	TRBJ2-4	TGTGCCAGCGGAGGAGGGGGGAACCTTCAGTACTTC	CASGGGGNLQYF
TRBV7-8	NA	NA	TRBJ1-2	TGTGCCAGCAGCTTGGGGGAAGGCGGGGTTGTATATGATTACACCTTC	CASSLGEGGVVYDYTF
TRBV7-9	NA	NA	TRBJ2-3	TGTGCCAGCAGCTTCGCCGGGGGCACAGATACGCAGTATTTT	CASSFAGGTDTQYF
TRBV7-6	TRBD1	NA	TRBJ2-1	TGTGCCAGCAGCTTGGCCGGGACAGGGGGCAATGAGCAGTTCTTC	CASSLAGTGGNEQFF
TRBV5-5	NA	once	TRBJ2-7	TGTGCCAGCAGCGGGGGGAGCCTAGCCTACGAGCAGTACTTC	CASSGGSLAYEQYF
TRBV7-8	NA	NA	TRBJ2-7	TGTGCCAGCAGTTTGCCAGGAGGTCTACACTACGAGCAGTACTTC	CASSLPGGLHYEQYF
TRBV11-1	NA	NA	TRBJ2-1	TGTGCCAGCAGCTTAGCTATGGGAGCCTACAATGAGCAGTTCTTC	CASSLAMGAYNEQFF
TRBV10-3	NA	NA	TRBJ1-2	TGTGCCACCAGTGATTCAACCGGGGAGGGGATAGGTGGCTACACCTTC	CATSDSTGEGIGGYTF
TRBV9	NA	NA	TRBJ2-3	TGTGCCAGCAGCGTAAACCCTAGGGAGCGGACCTACACAGATACGCAGTATTTT	CASSVNPRERTYTDTQYF
TRBV11-2	TRBD1	NA	TRBJ1-1	TGTGCCAGCAGCTTAGAGCTAACAGGGGTCACTGAAGCTTTCTTT	CASSLELTGVTEAFF
TRBV7-2	TRBD1	NA	TRBJ1-2	TGTGCCAGCAGCTCGGGAACAGGGGAGCATTCTGGCTATACCTTC	CASSSGTGEHSGYTF
TRBV20-1	NA	NA	TRBJ1-1	TGCAGTGCTAGTAGTTGGGGACCAGAGAACACTGAAGCTTTCTTT	CSASSWGPENTEAFF
TRBV7-9	TRBD1	NA	TRBJ2-6	TGTGCCAGCAGGACCGACAGGGGCAATTCACCCCACGTCCTGACTTTC	CASRTDRGNSPHVLTF
TRBV7-3	NA	NA	TRBJ2-2	TGTGCCAGCAGCTTAGGTCAGGGTGGCACCGGGGAGCTGTTTTTT	CASSLGQGGTGELFF
TRBV5-6	NA	NA	TRBJ2-1	TGTGCCAGCAGCTTGGGCGGTGGGGGATACTACAATGAGCAGTTCTTC	CASSLGGGGYYNEQFF
TRBV7-9	NA	NA	TRBJ1-2	TGTGCCAGCAGCTTCCTAGCGGGAACGACCTACGAGCAGTACACCTTC	CASSFLAGTTYEQYTF
TRBV5-6	NA	NA	TRBJ2-3	TGTGCCAGCAGCTTGGATAGGGGGGGGGGCTGGACAGATACGCAGTATTTT	CASSLDRGGGWTDTQYF
TRBV5-4	NA	NA	TRBJ2-3	TGTGCCAGCAGCTTTACTACGGGAGATACGCAGTATTTT	CASSFTTGDTQYF